These T cell receptor beta chains were read from a single sample in a study of T-cell memory formation after mild COVID-19. MiXCR, applied by TCRdb to the 5' RACE reads, yields one record per CDR3 protein. The repertoire holds fewer than 650,000 distinct CDR3 sequences, with about a fifth as singletons. The sample comprised PBMCs or a T cell subset sorted from them (not recorded which). The receptors originated from an adult woman who had mild COVID-19 (a few samples of this study predate the infection). Cell type and time point are not known. Each CDR3 is given with its conserved first and last residue.

v_gene	j_gene	CDR3aa
TRBV29-1	TRBJ2-2	CSVGGLLNTGELFF
TRBV5-4	TRBJ2-7	CSSSTGTGNYEQYF
TRBV11-3	TRBJ2-7	CASSLTRYSYEQYF
TRBV7-2	TRBJ2-7	CASSVWSSSYEQYF
TRBV12-3/TRBV12-4	TRBJ2-5	CASSYATSGRSETQYF
TRBV5-1	TRBJ2-7	CASSFPKQGTYEQYF
TRBV20-1	TRBJ2-7	CSARVVAGVGEQYF
TRBV18	TRBJ1-2	CASSPGGQDGYTF
TRBV4-2	TRBJ2-7	CASSQTPGQGAYEQYF
TRBV5-5	TRBJ1-1	CASSSGGQLNTEAFF
TRBV12-3/TRBV12-4	TRBJ2-3	CASSLRQGEIDTQYF
TRBV12-3/TRBV12-4	TRBJ1-2	CASSLSGLGYGYTF
TRBV5-1	TRBJ2-3	CASRSGLAGGPWDTQYF
TRBV7-3	TRBJ2-1	CASSLWGSNEQFF
TRBV7-8	TRBJ2-7	CASSPRDSPSAYF
TRBV4-1	TRBJ1-1	CASSQREGREAFF
TRBV4-1	TRBJ1-3	CASSFRQGSENTIYF
TRBV24-1	TRBJ1-1	CATSLGRGTEAFF
TRBV2	TRBJ2-3	CASSGQQGRPQYF
TRBV19	TRBJ2-5	CASSPRTSGTETQYF
TRBV6-6	TRBJ2-7	CASSYSSGREYEQYF
TRBV7-7	TRBJ2-1	CASSWGLAGGSNEQFF
TRBV5-5	TRBJ1-2	CASSLMGMNYGYTF
TRBV20-1	TRBJ1-2	CSARVRPGGTYGYTF
TRBV6-5	TRBJ2-1	CASSWVGGHEQFF
TRBV7-2	TRBJ1-1	CASSLERPDRRNTEAFF